These T cell receptor beta chains were read from a single sample in a study of vaccination and CD4 T cells after COVID-19. Their antigens remain unidentified. TCRdb analysed the PCR reads with MiXCR anew, one entry per CDR3 protein. The table records roughly 20,000 distinct CDR3 sequences, 56% of them present only once. Sample: CD4+ T cells from blood, cultured in vitro. The receptors were sampled from a human donor who had recovered from COVID-19. Both conserved end residues are part of each CDR3. The D gene is left open where the match is weak. Clone size is not always given. Where it is, it says once, few, many or a class for expanded clones.

clone_size: -
v_call: TRBV11-2
j_call: TRBJ2-7
d_call: -
cdr3_nt: TGTGCCAGCAGCTTAGTACGGTACGAGCAGTACTTC
cdr3_aa: CASSLVRYEQYF

clone_size: -
v_call: TRBV20-1
j_call: TRBJ1-1
d_call: -
cdr3_nt: TGCAGCGTGAGGGAGACAGGTTCCACTGAAGCTTTCTTT
cdr3_aa: CSVRETGSTEAFF

clone_size: few
v_call: TRBV4-3
j_call: TRBJ1-1
d_call: TRBD1
cdr3_nt: TGCGCCAGCAGCCTAGGGGGCATGGGAACTGAAGCTTTCTTT
cdr3_aa: CASSLGGMGTEAFF

clone_size: -
v_call: TRBV7-9
j_call: TRBJ1-1
d_call: -
cdr3_nt: TGTGCCAGCAGCTCCGAGGGGTCTTACAGCATGAACACTGAAGCTTTCTTT
cdr3_aa: CASSSEGSYSMNTEAFF

clone_size: -
v_call: TRBV19
j_call: TRBJ2-3
d_call: TRBD1
cdr3_nt: TGTGCCAGTAGCCCACAGGGGCGTGGGTCCACAGATACGCAGTATTTT
cdr3_aa: CASSPQGRGSTDTQYF

clone_size: -
v_call: TRBV5-3
j_call: TRBJ1-2
d_call: -
cdr3_nt: TGTGCCAGCAGCTTTGGAGGTTTTTCGGGGGGCCGTTCTGGCTACACCTTC
cdr3_aa: CASSFGGFSGGRSGYTF

clone_size: -
v_call: TRBV28
j_call: TRBJ2-2
d_call: TRBD1
cdr3_nt: TGTGCCAGCAAACCCACGGGACAGGGGGGCACCGGGGAGCTGTTTTTT
cdr3_aa: CASKPTGQGGTGELFF

clone_size: -
v_call: TRBV15
j_call: TRBJ2-1
d_call: TRBD1
cdr3_nt: TGTGCCACCGCAGGGGACAGGGGCTCCTACAATGAGCAGTTCTTC
cdr3_aa: CATAGDRGSYNEQFF

clone_size: -
v_call: TRBV20-1
j_call: TRBJ1-2
d_call: -
cdr3_nt: TGCAGTGCTAGAGAAAGGGGGGTTCGGAATGGCTACACCTTC
cdr3_aa: CSARERGVRNGYTF

clone_size: -
v_call: TRBV23-1
j_call: TRBJ2-5
d_call: -
cdr3_nt: TGCGCCAGCAGTCAACGGCGTCCAGGGGGGTTCGCAGAGACCCAGTACTTC
cdr3_aa: CASSQRRPGGFAETQYF

clone_size: -
v_call: TRBV5-4
j_call: TRBJ1-2
d_call: -
cdr3_nt: TGTGCCAGCAAACAGGGTCCGAATGGCTACACCTTC
cdr3_aa: CASKQGPNGYTF

clone_size: -
v_call: TRBV20-1
j_call: TRBJ1-5
d_call: -
cdr3_nt: TGCAGTGCTAGAGACAGGTCCCATCAGCCCCAGCATTTT
cdr3_aa: CSARDRSHQPQHF

clone_size: once
v_call: TRBV6-1
j_call: TRBJ2-2
d_call: -
cdr3_nt: TGTGCCACTCAGGGAGCCGGGGAGCTGTTTTTT
cdr3_aa: CATQGAGELFF

clone_size: -
v_call: TRBV2
j_call: TRBJ1-6
d_call: TRBD1
cdr3_nt: TGTGCCAGCAGTTACTCGATGGGGACAGGGAGCTCCCTCCACTTT
cdr3_aa: CASSYSMGTGSSLHF